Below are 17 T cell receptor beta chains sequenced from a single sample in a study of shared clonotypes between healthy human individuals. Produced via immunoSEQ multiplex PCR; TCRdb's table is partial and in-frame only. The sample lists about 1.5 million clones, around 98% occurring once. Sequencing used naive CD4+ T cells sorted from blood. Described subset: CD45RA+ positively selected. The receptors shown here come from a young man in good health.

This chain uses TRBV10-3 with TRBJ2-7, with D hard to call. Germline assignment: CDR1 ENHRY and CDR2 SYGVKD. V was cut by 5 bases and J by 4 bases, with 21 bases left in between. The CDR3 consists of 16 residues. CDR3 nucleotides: TGTGCCATCAGTCCCCCGGGCCCCCTCCTCCATTACGAGCAGTACTTC. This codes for CAISPPGPLLHYEQYF.

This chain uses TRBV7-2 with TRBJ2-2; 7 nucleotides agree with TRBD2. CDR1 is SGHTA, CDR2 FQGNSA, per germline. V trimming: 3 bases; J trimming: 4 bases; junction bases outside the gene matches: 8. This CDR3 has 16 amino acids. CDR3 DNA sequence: TGTGCCAGCAGCTTCTTTGCGGGAGTAACCACCGGGGAGCTGTTTTTT. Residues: CASSFFAGVTTGELFF.

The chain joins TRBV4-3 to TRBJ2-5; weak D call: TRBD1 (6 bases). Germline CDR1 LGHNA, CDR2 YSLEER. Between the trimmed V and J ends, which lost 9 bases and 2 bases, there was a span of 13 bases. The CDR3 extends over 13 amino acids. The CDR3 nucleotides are TGCGCCAGTCATGAACAGGGACAAGAGACCCAGTACTTC. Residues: CASHEQGQETQYF.

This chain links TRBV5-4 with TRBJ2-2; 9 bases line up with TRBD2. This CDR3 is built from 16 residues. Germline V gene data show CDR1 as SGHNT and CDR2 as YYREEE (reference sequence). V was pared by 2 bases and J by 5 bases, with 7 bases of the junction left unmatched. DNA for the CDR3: TGTGCCAGCAGCTTAATAGCGGGAGTAGGGACCGGGGAGCTGTTTTTT. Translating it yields CASSLIAGVGTGELFF.

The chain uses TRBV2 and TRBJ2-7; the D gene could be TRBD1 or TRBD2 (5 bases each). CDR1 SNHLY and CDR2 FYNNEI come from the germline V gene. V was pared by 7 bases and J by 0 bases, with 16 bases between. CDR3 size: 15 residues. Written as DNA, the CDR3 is TGTGCCAGCAAGAGGGTGCAGGGTTTCTCCTACGAGCAGTACTTC. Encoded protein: CASKRVQGFSYEQYF.

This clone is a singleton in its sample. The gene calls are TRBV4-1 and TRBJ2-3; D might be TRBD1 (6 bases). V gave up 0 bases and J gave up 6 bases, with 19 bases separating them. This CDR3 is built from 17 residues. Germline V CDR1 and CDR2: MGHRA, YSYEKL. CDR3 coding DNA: TGCGCCAGCAGCCAAGAAAGTTTGCGGGTCCAGGGGGATACGCAGTATTTT. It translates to CASSQESLRVQGDTQYF.

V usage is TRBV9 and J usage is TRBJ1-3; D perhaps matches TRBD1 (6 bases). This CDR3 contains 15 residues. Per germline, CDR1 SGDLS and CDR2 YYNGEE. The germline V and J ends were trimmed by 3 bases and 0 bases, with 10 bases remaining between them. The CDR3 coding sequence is TGTGCCAGCAGCGAGGAGGGGGTCTCTGGAAACACCATATATTTT. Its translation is CASSEEGVSGNTIYF.

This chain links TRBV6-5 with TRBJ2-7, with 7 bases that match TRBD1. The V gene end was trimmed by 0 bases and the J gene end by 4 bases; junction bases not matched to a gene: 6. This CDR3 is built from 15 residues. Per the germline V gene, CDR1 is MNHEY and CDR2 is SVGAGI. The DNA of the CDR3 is TGTGCCAGCAGTTACTCGATCGGGACAGTTTACGAGCAGTACTTC. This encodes CASSYSIGTVYEQYF.

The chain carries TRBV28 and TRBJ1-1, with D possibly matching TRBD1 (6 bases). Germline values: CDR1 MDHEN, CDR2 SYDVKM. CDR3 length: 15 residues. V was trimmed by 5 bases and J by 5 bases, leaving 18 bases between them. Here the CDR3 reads CASSKQGGWTTEAFF. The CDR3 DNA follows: TGTGCCAGCAGTAAACAAGGGGGGTGGACTACTGAAGCTTTCTTT.

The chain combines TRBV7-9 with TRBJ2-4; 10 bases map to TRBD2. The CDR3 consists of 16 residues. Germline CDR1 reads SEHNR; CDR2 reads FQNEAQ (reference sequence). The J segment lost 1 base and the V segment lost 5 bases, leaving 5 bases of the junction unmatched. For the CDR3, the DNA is TGTGCCAGCAGCCCTAGCGGGAGTGGGGCCAAAAACATTCAGTACTTC. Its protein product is CASSPSGSGAKNIQYF.

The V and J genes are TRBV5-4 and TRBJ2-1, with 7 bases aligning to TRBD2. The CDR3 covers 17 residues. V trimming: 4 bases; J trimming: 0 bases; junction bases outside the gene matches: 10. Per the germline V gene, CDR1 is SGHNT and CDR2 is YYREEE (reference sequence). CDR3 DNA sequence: TGTGCCAGCAGCCGCTCAATAGGGGACTACTCCTACAATGAGCAGTTCTTC. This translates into CASSRSIGDYSYNEQFF.

CDR3 sequence (DNA): TGCGCCAGCAGTGAGTCCGGGGGGCTTTACGAGCAGTACTTC. Translated: CASSESGGLYEQYF. The chain combines TRBV10-2 with TRBJ2-7; D perhaps matches TRBD2 (7 bases). The germline CDR1 and CDR2 sequences are WSHSY and SAAADI. This CDR3 region has 14 residues. V lost 0 bases, J lost 4 bases, and 10 bases lay in between.

CDR3 sequence reads: CASSRGTDTQYF. The CDR3 coding sequence is TGTGCCAGCAGCCGAGGGACAGATACGCAGTATTTT. The rearrangement uses TRBV14 and TRBJ2-3, with D possibly TRBD2 on 5 matching bases. Trimming took off 4 bases at V and 3 bases at J, with 5 bases between the two ends. Germline V CDR1 and CDR2: SGHDN, FVKESK. This CDR3 is 12 amino acids long. Full variable domain (missing parts from reference TRBV14 and TRBJ2-3): EAGVTQFPSHSVIEKGQTVTLRCDPISGHDNLYWYRRVMGKEIKFLLHFVKESKQDESGMPNNRFLAERTGGTYSTLKVQPAELEDSGVYFCASSRGTDTQYFGPGTRLTVL.

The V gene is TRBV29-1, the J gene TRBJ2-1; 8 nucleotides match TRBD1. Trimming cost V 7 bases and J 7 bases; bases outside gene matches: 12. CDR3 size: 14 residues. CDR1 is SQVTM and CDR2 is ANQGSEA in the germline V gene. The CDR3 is CSGGAGGAGNEQFF. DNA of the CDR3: TGCAGCGGTGGGGCAGGGGGCGCGGGAAATGAGCAGTTCTTC.

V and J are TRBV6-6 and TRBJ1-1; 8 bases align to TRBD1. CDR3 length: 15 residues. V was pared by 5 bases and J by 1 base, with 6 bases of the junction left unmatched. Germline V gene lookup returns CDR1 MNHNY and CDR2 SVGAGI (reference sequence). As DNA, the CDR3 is TGTGCCAGCAGTACCCAGACAGGGGCGAACACTGAAGCTTTCTTT. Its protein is CASSTQTGANTEAFF.

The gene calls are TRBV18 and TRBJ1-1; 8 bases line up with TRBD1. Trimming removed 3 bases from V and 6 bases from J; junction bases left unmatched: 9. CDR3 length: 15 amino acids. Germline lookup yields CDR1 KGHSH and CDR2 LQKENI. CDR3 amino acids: CASSPDRAAGAEAFF. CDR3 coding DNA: TGTGCCAGCTCACCGGACAGGGCGGCGGGGGCTGAAGCTTTCTTT.

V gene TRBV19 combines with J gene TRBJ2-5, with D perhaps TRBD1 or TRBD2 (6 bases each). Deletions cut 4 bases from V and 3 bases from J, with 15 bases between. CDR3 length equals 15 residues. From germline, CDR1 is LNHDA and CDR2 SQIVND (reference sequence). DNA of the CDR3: TGTGCCAGTAGTACCCTCGGGGGCGGAGAAGAGACCCAGTACTTC. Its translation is CASSTLGGGEETQYF.